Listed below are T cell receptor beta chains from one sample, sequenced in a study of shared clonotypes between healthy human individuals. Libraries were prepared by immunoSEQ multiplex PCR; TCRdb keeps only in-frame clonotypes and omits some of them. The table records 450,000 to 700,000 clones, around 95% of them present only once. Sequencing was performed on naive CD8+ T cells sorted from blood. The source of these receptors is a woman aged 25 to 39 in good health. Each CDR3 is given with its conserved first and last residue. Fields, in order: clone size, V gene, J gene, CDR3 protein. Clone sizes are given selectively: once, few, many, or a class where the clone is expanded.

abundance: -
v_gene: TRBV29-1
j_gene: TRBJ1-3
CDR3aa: CSVVTGRPGNTIYF

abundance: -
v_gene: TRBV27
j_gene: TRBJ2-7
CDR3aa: CASSLSRETYEQYF

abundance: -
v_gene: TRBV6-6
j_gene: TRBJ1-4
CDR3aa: CASSTPGTWSEKLFF

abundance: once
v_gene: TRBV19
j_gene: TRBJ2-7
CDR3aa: CASSPPAGGLKDEQYF

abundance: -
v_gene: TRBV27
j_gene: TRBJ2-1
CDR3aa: CASSLLGTGAYNEQFF

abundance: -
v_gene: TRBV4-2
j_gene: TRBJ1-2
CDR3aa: CASSQEDPGEFGYTF

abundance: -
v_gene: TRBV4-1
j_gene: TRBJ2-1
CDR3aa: CASSQDWDPDNEQFF

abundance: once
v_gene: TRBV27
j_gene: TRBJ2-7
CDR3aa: CASSWGHTYEQYF

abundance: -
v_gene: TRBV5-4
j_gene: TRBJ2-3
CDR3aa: CASSLTSGGGDTQYF

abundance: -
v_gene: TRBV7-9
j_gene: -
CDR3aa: CASSLGTTEQYF

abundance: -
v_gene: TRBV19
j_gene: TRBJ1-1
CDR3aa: CASSRGLNTEAFF

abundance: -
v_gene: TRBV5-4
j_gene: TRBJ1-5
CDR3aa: CASSLDGRSNQPQHF

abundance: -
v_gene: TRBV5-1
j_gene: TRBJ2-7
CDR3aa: CASSLTYTGDEQYF

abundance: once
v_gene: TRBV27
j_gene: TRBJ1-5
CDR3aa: CASSLGGGQPQHF

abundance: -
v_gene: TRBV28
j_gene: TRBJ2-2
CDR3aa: CASSFMSRTGELFF

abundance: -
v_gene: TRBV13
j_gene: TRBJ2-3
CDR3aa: CASSSPAGGATDTQYF

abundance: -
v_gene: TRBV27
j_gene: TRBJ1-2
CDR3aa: CASSPGQGANGYTF

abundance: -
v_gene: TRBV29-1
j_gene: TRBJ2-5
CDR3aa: CSVADSQETQYF

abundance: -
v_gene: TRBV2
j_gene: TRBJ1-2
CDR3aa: CASSEAQGQRKYYGYTF

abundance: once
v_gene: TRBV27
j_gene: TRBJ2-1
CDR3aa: CASSLGPGAYNEQFF

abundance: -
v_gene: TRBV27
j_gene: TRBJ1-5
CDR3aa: CASSLQGPNQPQHF

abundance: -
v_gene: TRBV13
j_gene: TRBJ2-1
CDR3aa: CASSLRPPSGAYNEQFF

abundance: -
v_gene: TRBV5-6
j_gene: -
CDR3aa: CASSWGTQYEQYF

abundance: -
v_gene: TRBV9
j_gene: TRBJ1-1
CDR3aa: CASSDRTGGTEAFF

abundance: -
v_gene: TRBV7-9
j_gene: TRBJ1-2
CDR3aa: CASSPDLWGYGYTF

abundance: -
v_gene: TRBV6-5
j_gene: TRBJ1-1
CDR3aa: CASIYSSAGVNTEAFF

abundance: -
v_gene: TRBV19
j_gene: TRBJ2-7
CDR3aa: CASSLAGYIDEQYF

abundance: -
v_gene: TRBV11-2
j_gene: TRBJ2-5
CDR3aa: CASSYSGTGLLQETQYF

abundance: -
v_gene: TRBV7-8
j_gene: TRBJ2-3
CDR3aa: CASSLKPGLAVSTDTQYF

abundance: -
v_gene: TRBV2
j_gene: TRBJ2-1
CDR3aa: CASSQTSLAGRDEQFF

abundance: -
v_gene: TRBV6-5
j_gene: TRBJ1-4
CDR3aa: CATKGTVENEKLFF

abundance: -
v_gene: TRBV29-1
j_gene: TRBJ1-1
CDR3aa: CSAESTDHTEAFF

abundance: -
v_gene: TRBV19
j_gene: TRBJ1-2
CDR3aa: CASSTWTGGNGYTF

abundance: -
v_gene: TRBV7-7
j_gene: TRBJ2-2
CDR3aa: CASSLPGGELFF

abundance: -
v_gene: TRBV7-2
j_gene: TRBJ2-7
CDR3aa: CASSHPRGLSYEQYF

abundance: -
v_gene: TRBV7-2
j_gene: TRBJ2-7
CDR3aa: CAKRLAGNEQYF

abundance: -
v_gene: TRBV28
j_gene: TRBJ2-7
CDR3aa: CASSTGLATSYEQYF

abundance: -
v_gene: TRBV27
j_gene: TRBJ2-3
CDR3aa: CASSLVGVAADTQYF

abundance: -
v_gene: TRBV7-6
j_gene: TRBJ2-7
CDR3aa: CASSPISYEQYF

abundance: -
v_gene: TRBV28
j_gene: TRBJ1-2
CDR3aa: CASSLAGDVYTF

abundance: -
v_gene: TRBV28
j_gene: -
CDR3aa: CASSPLSTGPEQYF

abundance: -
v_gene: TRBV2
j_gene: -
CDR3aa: CASSTGTNSYEQYF

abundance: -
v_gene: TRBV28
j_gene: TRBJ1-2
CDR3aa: CASSFGGVGYTF

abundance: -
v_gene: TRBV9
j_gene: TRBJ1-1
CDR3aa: CASSEQGNTEAFF

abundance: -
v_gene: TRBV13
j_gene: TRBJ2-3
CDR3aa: CASSLAPGLGDTQYF

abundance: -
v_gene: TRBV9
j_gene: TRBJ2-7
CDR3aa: CASSATGNEQYF

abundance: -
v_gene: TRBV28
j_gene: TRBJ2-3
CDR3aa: CASSGLDTDTQYF

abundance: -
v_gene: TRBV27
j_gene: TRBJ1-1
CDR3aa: CASSPGTKEAFF

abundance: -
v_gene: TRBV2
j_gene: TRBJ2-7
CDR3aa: CASRLGAAYEQYF

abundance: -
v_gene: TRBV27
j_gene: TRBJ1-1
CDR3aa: CASSLARLNTEAFF

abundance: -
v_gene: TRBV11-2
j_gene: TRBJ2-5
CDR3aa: CASSLGSRTQYF